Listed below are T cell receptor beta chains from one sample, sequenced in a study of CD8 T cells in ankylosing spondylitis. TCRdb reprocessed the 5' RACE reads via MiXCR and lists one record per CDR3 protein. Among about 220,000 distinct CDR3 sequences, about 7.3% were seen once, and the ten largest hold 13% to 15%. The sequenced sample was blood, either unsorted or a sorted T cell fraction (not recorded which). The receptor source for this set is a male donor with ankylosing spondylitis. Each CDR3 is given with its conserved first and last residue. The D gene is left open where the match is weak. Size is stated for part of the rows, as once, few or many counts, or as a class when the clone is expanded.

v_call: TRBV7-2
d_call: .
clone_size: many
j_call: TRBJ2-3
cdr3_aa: CASTPDGAFSSVTQYF
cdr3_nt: TGTGCCAGCACTCCAGATGGGGCGTTCTCATCCGTTACGCAGTATTTT

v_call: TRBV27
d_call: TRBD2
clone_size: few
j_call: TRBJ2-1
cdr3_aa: CASSLSSGSPPTSEQFF
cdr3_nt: TGTGCCAGCAGTCTCTCTAGCGGGAGTCCCCCTACAAGTGAGCAGTTCTTC

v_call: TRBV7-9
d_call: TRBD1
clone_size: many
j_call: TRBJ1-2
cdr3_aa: CASSLGGGGYGYTF
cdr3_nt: TGTGCCAGCAGTCTTGGAGGGGGCGGCTATGGCTACACCTTC

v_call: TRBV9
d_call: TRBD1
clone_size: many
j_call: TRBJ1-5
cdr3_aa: CASSAWDRVGQPQHF
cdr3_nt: TGTGCCAGCAGCGCCTGGGACAGGGTTGGACAGCCCCAGCATTTT

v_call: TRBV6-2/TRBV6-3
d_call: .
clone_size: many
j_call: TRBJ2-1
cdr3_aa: CASSYVYEGHNEQFF
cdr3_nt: TGTGCCAGCAGTTACGTCTACGAGGGGCACAATGAGCAGTTCTTC

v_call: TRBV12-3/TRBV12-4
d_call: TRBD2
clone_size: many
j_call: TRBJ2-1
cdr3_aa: CASSSLAGAQNNEQFF
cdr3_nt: TGTGCCAGCAGTTCCCTCGCGGGAGCCCAAAACAATGAGCAGTTCTTC

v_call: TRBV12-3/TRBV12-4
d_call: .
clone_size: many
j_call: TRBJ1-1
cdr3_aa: CASRREQDTEAFF
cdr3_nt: TGTGCCAGCAGGAGGGAACAGGACACTGAAGCTTTCTTT

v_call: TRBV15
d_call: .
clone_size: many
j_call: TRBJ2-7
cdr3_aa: CATSIGHSYEQYF
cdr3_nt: TGTGCCACCAGCATTGGACACTCCTACGAGCAGTACTTC

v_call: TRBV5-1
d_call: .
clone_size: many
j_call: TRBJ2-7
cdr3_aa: CASSPSVTSYEQYF
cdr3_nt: TGCGCCAGCAGCCCCTCAGTGACCTCCTACGAGCAGTACTTC

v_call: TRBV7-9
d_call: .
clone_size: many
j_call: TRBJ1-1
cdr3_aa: CASSLRAEAFF
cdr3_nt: TGTGCCAGCAGCTTGCGTGCTGAAGCTTTCTTT

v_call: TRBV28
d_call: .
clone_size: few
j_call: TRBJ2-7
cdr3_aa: CASSLSIRSNEQYF
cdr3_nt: TGTGCCAGCAGTTTATCGATACGAAGTAACGAGCAGTACTTC

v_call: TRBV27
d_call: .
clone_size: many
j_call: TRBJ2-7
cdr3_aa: CASSLSPRGGYYEQYF
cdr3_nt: TGTGCCAGCAGTCTAAGCCCCCGTGGGGGTTACTACGAGCAGTACTTC

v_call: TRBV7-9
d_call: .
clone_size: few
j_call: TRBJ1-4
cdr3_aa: CASSRPRGNEKLFF
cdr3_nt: TGTGCCAGCAGCCGCCCTAGAGGGAATGAAAAACTGTTTTTT

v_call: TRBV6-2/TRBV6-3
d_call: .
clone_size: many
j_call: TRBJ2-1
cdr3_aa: CASSIRTQYNEQFF
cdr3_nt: TGTGCCAGCAGTATCAGGACTCAGTACAATGAGCAGTTCTTC

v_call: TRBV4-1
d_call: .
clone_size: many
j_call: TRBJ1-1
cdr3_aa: CASSQEGARDTEAFF
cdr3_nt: TGCGCCAGCAGCCAAGAGGGGGCGAGGGACACTGAAGCTTTCTTT

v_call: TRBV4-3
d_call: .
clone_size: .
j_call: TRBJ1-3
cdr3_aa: CASSQGVGVGNTIYF
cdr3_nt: TGCGCCAGCAGCCAAGGTGTAGGGGTTGGAAACACCATATATTTT

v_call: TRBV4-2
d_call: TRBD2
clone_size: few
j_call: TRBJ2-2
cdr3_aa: CASSQEIRKLASGELFF
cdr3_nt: TGTGCCAGCAGCCAAGAGATTAGGAAACTAGCGAGCGGGGAGCTGTTTTTT

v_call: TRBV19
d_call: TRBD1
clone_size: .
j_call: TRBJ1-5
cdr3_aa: CASSTLRQGINQPQHF
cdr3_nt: TGTGCCAGTAGTACCCTAAGACAGGGGATCAATCAGCCCCAGCATTTT

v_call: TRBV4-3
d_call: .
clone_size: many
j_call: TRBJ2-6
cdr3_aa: CASSQDWGSFSGANVLTF
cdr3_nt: TGCGCCAGCAGCCAAGACTGGGGTTCCTTCTCTGGGGCCAACGTCCTGACTTTC

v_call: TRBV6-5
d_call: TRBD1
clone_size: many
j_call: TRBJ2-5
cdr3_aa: CASSWTGEETQYF
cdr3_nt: TGTGCCAGCAGTTGGACAGGGGAAGAGACCCAGTACTTC

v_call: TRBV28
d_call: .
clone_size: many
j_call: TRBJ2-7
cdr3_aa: CASRTWDISGEQYF
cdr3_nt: TGTGCCAGCAGGACTTGGGACATTTCGGGGGAGCAGTACTTC

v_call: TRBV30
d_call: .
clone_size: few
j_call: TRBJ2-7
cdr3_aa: CAWSTNGGGEQYF
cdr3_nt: TGTGCCTGGAGTACCAATGGCGGAGGGGAGCAGTACTTC

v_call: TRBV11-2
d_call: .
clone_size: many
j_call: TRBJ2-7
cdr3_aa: CASRGLQPEQYF
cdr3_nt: TGTGCCAGCAGGGGGCTTCAGCCGGAGCAGTACTTC

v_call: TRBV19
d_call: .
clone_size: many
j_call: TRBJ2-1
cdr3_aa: CASSGGPYNEQFF
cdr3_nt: TGTGCCAGTAGTGGGGGACCCTACAATGAGCAGTTCTTC

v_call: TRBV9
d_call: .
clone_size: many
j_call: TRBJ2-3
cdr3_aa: CASSVGGSELGDTQYF
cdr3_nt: TGTGCCAGCAGCGTTGGAGGGTCCGAACTGGGAGATACGCAGTATTTT

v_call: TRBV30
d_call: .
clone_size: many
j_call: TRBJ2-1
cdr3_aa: CAWTGPPHREQFF
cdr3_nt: TGTGCCTGGACAGGACCACCTCACAGGGAGCAGTTCTTC

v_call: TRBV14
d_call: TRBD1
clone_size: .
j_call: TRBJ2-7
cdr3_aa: CASSPGTGVWEQYF
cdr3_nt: TGTGCCAGCAGCCCCGGGACAGGGGTATGGGAGCAGTACTTC

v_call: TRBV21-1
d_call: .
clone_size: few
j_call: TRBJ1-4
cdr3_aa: CASTQGGDEKLFF
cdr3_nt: TGTGCCAGCACACAGGGAGGCGATGAAAAACTGTTTTTT

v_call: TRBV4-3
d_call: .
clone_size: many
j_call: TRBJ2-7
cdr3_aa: CASSQGSGGPDSYEQYF
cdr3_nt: TGCGCCAGCAGCCAAGGCTCTGGTGGTCCGGACTCCTACGAGCAGTACTTC

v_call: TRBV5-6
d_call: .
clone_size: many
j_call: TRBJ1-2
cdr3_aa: CASTGGDYGYTF
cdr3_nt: TGTGCCAGCACCGGGGGAGACTATGGCTACACCTTC

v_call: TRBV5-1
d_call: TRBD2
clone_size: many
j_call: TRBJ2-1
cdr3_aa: CASSLGAGVDNEQFF
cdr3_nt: TGCGCCAGCAGCTTGGGAGCGGGAGTGGACAATGAGCAGTTCTTC

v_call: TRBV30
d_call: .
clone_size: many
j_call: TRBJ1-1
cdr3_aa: CAWSVGSGGAFF
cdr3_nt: TGTGCCTGGAGTGTAGGGTCAGGTGGAGCTTTCTTT

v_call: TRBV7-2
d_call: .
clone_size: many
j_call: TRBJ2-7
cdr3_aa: CASSLVSLGLGYEQYF
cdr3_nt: TGTGCCAGCAGCTTAGTCTCCCTCGGACTTGGCTACGAGCAGTACTTC

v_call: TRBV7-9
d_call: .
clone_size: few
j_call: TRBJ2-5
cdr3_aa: CASSLEWTVQETQYF
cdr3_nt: TGTGCCAGCAGCTTAGAGTGGACAGTTCAAGAGACCCAGTACTTC

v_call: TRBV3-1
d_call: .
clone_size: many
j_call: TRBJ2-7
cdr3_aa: CASSQGWASNYEQYF
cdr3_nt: TGTGCCAGCAGCCAAGGGTGGGCCTCAAACTACGAGCAGTACTTC

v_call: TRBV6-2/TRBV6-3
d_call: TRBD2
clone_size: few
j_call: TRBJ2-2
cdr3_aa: CASSRGRAGEVGTGELFF
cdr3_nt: TGTGCCAGCAGCCGTGGAAGGGCGGGAGAGGTGGGCACCGGGGAGCTGTTTTTT

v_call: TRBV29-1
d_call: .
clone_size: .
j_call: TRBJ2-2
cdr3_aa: CSVDSDRNTGELFF
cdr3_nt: TGCAGCGTTGATTCAGACAGGAACACCGGGGAGCTGTTTTTT

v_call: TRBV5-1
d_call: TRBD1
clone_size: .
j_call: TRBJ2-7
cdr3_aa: CASSLGQGIAYEQYF
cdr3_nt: TGCGCCAGCAGCCTCGGACAGGGTATCGCCTACGAGCAGTACTTC

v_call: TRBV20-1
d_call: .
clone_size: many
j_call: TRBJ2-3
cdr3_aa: CSARDPLAGSTDTQYF
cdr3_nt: TGCAGTGCTAGAGATCCACTCGCGGGTAGCACAGATACGCAGTATTTT

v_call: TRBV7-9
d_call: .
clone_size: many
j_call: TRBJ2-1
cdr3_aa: CASSFLTGARYNEQFF
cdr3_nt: TGTGCCAGCAGCTTTTTGACGGGGGCCAGGTACAATGAGCAGTTCTTC

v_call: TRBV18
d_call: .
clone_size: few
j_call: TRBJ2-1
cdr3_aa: CASSPGSNSYNEQFF
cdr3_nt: TGTGCCAGCTCACCAGGCTCTAACTCCTACAATGAGCAGTTCTTC

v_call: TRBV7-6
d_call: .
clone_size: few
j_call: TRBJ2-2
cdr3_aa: CASSSLGTGELFF
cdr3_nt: TGTGCCAGCAGCTCTCTAGGCACCGGGGAGCTGTTTTTT